This T cell receptor (beta chain) was recorded in a study of T-cell reconstitution after alpha-beta-depleted transplantation in children. General observations from the study: T cells produced anew were the main source of T-cell counts and diversity one year after transplant. Expanded graft clones numbering several hundred reportedly gave rise to alpha-beta T cells about two months after transplant. Surviving recipient T cells and thymic progenitors accounted for the high day-60 TCRbeta diversity observed in some patients.

Germline trimming cut 4 bases from V and 4 bases from J; bases unmatched to any gene: 15. Germline CDR1 is SGHAT and CDR2 is FQNNGV. The CDR3 has 17 amino acids. As regards this clonotype: The antigen remains unidentified.

Unique molecular identifiers were used to barcode this TCRbeta library. TCRdb redid the calling of the PCR reads with MiXCR, one entry per CDR3 protein. This table has 610,000 or so distinct CDR3 sequences, 25% to 30% appearing once. The sample was PBMCs, taken before TCRalphabeta/CD19-depleted stem cell transplant. This sequence originates from a boy in the first two years of life with Wiskott-Aldrich syndrome, due to receive a stem cell transplant. The rearrangement uses TRBV11-2 and TRBJ2-7; 8 bases are shared with TRBD2. In nucleotides, the CDR3 is TGTGCCAGCAGCTCCCGTTCCGGGAGGGGGGTTTTGTACGAGCAGTACTTC. It translates to CASSSRSGRGVLYEQYF.